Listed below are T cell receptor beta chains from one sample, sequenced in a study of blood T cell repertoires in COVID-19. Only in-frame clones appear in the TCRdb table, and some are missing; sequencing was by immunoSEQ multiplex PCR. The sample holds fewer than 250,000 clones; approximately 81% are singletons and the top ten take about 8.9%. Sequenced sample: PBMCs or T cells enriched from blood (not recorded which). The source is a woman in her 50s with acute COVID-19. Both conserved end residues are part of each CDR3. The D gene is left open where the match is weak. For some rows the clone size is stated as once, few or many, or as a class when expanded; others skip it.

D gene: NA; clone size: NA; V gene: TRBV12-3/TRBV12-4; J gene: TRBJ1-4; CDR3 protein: CASSLLQEKLFF; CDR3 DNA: TGTGCCAGCAGTTTACTACAGGAAAAACTGTTTTTT
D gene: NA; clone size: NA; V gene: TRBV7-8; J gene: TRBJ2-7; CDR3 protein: CASSRLRGYEQYF; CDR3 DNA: TGTGCCAGCAGCCGGCTACGGGGGTACGAGCAGTACTTC
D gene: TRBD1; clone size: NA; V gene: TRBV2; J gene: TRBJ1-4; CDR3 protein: CASRRGTGGNREKLFF; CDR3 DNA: TGTGCCAGCAGGAGAGGGACAGGGGGCAATAGAGAAAAACTGTTTTTT
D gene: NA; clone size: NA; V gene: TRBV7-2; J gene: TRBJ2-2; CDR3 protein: CASSLQGMNTGELFF; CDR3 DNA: TGTGCCAGCAGCTTACAGGGGATGAACACCGGGGAGCTGTTTTTT
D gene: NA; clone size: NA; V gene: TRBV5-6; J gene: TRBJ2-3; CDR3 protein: CASSLDFRGSGDTQYF; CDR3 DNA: TGTGCCAGCAGCTTGGATTTTCGGGGGTCAGGGGATACGCAGTATTTT
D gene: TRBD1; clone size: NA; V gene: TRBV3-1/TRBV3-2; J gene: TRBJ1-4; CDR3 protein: CASSPSTGGGNEKLFF; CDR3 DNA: TGTGCCAGCAGCCCATCCACAGGGGGTGGTAATGAAAAACTGTTTTTT
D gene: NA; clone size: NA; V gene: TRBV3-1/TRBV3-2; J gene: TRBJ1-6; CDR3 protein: CASSPGGGAGSSPLHF; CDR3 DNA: TGTGCCAGCAGCCCCGGAGGGGGGGCGGGTTCTTCACCCCTCCACTTT
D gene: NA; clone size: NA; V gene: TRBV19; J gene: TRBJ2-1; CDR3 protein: CASSIPGEQFF; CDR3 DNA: TGTGCCAGTAGTATCCCGGGAGAGCAGTTCTTC
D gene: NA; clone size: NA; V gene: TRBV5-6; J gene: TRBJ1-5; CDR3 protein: CASSLGQSNQPQHF; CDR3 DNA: TGTGCCAGCAGCTTGGGACAAAGCAATCAGCCCCAGCATTTT
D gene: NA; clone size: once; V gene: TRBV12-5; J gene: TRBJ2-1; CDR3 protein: CASGSYSDEQFF; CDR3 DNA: TGTGCTAGTGGTTCCTACAGTGATGAGCAGTTCTTC
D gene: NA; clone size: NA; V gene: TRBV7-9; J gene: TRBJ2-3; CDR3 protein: CASGAGLEWKSTDTQYF; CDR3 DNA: TGTGCCAGCGGGGCCGGCCTTGAATGGAAAAGCACAGATACGCAGTATTTT
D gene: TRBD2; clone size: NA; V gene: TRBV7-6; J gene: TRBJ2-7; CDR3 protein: CASSLAFGLAGYEQYF; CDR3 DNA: TGTGCCAGCAGCTTAGCCTTTGGGCTAGCGGGATACGAGCAGTACTTC
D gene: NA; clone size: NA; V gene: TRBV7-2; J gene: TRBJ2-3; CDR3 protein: CASSLTGLTSTDTQYF; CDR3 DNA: TGTGCCAGCAGCCTCACAGGACTAACTAGCACAGATACGCAGTATTTT
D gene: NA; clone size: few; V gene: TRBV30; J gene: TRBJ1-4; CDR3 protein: CAWSRKDSATNEKLFF; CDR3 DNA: TGTGCCTGGAGCAGAAAGGACAGTGCAACTAATGAAAAACTGTTTTTT
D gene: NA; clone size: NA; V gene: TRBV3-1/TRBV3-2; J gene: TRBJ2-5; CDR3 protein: CASSQGNSQETQYF; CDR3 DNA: TGTGCCAGCAGCCAAGGCAACAGTCAAGAGACCCAGTACTTC
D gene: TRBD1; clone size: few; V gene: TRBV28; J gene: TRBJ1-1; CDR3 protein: CASSLLATRTGEGAFF; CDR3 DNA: TGTGCCAGCAGTTTACTGGCTACCCGGACAGGGGAGGGAGCTTTCTTT
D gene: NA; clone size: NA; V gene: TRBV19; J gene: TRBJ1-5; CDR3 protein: CASSIVTGHYSNQPQHF; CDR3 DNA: TGTGCCAGTAGTATAGTTACAGGGCATTATAGCAATCAGCCCCAGCATTTT
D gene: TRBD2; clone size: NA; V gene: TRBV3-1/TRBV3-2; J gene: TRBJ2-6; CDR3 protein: CASSQGGGTGANVLTF; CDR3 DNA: TGTGCCAGCAGCCAAGGGGGAGGGACTGGGGCCAACGTCCTGACTTTC
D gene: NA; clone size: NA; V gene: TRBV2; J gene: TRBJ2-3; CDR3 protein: CASSPLTSTDTQYF; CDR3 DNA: TGTGCCAGCAGTCCACTGACTAGCACAGATACGCAGTATTTT
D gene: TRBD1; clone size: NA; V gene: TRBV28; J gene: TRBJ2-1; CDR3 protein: CASRPTLLRTGYEQFF; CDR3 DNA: TGTGCCAGCCGACCTACTCTACTCCGGACAGGGTATGAGCAGTTCTTC
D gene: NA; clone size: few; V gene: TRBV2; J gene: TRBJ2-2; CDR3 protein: CASERGGAFTGELFF; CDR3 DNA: TGTGCCAGCGAGAGAGGGGGGGCCTTCACCGGGGAGCTGTTTTTT
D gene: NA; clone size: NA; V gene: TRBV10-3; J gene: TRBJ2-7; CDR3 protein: CAISESDTSYEQYF; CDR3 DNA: TGTGCCATCAGTGAGTCGGACACTTCCTACGAGCAGTACTTC
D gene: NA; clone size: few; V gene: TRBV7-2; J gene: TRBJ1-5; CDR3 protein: CASSLGQSPQPQHF; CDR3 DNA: TGTGCCAGCAGCTTAGGACAGTCCCCGCAGCCCCAGCATTTT
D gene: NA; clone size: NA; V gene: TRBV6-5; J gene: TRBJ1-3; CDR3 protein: CASSRDSYDGNTIYF; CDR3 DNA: TGTGCCAGCAGCCGAGACAGTTACGATGGAAACACCATATATTTT
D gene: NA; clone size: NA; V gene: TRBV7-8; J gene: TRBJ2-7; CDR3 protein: CASSSPTRREQYF; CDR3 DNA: TGTGCCAGCAGCTCGCCGACTAGACGGGAGCAGTACTTC
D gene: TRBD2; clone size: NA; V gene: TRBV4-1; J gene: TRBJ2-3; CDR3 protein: CASSRAGTSSTDSQYF; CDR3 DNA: TGCGCCAGCAGCCGCGCCGGGACTAGCTCCACAGATTCGCAGTATTTT
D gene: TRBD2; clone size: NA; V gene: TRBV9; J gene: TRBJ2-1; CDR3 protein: CASSTGTSGYNEQFF; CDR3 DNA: TGTGCCAGCAGCACCGGGACTAGCGGATACAATGAGCAGTTCTTC
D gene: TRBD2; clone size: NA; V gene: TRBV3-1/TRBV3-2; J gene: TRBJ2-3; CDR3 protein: CASRMTGAGLTDTQYF; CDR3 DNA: TGTGCCAGCAGGATGACTGGAGCGGGACTCACAGATACGCAGTATTTT
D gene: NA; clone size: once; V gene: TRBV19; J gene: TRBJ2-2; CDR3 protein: CASSIYSDGELFF; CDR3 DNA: TGTGCCAGTAGTATATATAGTGACGGGGAGCTGTTTTTT
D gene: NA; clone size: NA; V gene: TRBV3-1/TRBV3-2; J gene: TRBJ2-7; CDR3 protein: CASSQAWEQYF; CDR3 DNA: TGTGCCAGCAGCCAGGCTTGGGAGCAGTACTTC
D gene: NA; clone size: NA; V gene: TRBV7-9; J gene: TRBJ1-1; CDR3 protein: CASSLNAGSTEAFF; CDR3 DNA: TGTGCCAGCAGCTTAAACGCTGGGAGTACTGAAGCTTTCTTT
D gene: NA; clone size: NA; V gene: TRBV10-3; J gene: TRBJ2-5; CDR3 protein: CAISDVQETQYF; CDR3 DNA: TGTGCCATCAGTGACGTACAAGAGACCCAGTACTTC
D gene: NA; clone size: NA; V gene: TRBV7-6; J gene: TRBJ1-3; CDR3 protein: CASSLGGSGAGNTIYF; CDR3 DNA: TGTGCCAGCAGCTTAGGGGGTTCAGGGGCTGGAAACACCATATATTTT
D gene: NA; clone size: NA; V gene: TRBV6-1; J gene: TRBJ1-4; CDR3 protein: CASSAGQLTNEKLFF; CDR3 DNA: TGTGCCAGCAGTGCCGGACAGCTTACTAATGAAAAACTGTTTTTT
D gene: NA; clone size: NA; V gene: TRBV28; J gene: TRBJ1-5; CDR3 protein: CASVATGEGQPQHF; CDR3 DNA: TGTGCCAGCGTTGCAACGGGGGAGGGCCAGCCCCAGCATTTT
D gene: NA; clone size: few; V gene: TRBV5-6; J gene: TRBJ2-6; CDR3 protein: CASSLERANVLTF; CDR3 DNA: TGTGCCAGCAGTCTCGAGAGGGCCAACGTCCTGACTTTC
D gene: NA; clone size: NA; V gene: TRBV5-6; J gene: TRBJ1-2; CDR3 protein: CASSLNRGDYGYTF; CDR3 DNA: TGTGCCAGCAGCTTGAATCGCGGGGACTATGGCTACACCTTC
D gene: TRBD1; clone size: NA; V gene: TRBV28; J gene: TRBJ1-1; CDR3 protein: CASSLSGPGGDMDFF; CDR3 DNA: TGTGCCAGCAGTTTATCGGGTCCAGGGGGCGATATGGATTTCTTT
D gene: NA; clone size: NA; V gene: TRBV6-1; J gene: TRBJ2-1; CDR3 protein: CASSAGASGPRNEQFF; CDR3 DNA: TGTGCCAGCAGTGCTGGAGCCAGCGGTCCGAGGAATGAGCAGTTCTTC
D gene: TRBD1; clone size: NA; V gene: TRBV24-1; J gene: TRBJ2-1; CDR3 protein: CATQGTAMGNEQFF; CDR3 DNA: TGTGCCACTCAAGGGACAGCCATGGGGAATGAGCAGTTCTTC
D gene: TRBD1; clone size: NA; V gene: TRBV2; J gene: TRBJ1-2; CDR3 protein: CASSEVGQGANGYTF; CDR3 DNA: TGTGCCAGCAGTGAAGTGGGGCAGGGGGCGAATGGCTACACCTTC
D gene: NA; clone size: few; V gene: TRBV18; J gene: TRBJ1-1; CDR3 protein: CASSNIRGNTEAFF; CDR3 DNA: TGTGCCAGCTCCAACATAAGAGGGAACACTGAAGCTTTCTTT
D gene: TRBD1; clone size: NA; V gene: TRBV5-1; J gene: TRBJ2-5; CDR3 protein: CASSGTGGQETQYF; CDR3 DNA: TGCGCCAGCAGCGGGACAGGGGGGCAAGAGACCCAGTACTTC
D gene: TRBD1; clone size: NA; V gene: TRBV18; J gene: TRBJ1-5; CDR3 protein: CASSAGTGGNQPQHF; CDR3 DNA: TGTGCCAGCTCAGCCGGGACAGGGGGCAATCAGCCCCAGCATTTT
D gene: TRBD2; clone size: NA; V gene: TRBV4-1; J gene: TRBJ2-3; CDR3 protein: CASSRIGLAVTDTQYF; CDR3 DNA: TGCGCCAGCAGCCGCATCGGACTAGCGGTAACAGATACGCAGTATTTT
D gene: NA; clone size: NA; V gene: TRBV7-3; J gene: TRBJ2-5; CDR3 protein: CASSLITGETQYF; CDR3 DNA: TGTGCCAGCAGCTTAATTACAGGGGAGACCCAGTACTTC
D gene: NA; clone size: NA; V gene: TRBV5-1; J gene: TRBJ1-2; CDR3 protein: CASSFTAANYGYTF; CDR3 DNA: TGCGCCAGCAGCTTTACAGCAGCTAACTATGGCTACACCTTC
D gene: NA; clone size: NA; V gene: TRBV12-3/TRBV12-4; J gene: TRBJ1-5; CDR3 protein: CASSARQQPQHF; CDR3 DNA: TGTGCCAGCAGTGCGCGCCAACAGCCCCAGCATTTT
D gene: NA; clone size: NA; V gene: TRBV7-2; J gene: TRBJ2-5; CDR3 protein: CASSFGSETQYF; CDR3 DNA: TGTGCCAGCAGCTTCGGTTCCGAGACCCAGTACTTC
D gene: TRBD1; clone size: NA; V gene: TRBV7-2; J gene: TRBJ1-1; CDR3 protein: CASSWDSLLLNTEAFF; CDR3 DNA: TGTGCCAGCAGCTGGGACAGCTTACTTTTGAACACTGAAGCTTTCTTT
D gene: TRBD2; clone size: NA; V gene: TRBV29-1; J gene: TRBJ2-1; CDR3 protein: CSVEDSSGSDEQFF; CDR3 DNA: TGCAGCGTTGAAGACTCTAGCGGGAGCGATGAGCAGTTCTTC
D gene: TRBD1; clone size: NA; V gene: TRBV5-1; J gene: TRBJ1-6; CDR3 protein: CASSIQGQDIDSPLHF; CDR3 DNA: TGCGCCAGCAGCATTCAGGGACAGGATATCGATTCACCCCTCCACTTT
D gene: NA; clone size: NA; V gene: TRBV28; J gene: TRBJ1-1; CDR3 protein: CASSLYINTEAFF; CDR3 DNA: TGTGCCAGCAGTTTATATATTAATACTGAAGCTTTCTTT
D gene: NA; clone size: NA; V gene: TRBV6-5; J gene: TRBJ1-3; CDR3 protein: CASRRDDTIYF; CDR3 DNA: TGTGCCAGCAGAAGAGATGACACCATATATTTT
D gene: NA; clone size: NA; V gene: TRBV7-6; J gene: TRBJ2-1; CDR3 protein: CASSQGGGRRDEQFF; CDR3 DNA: TGTGCCAGCAGTCAGGGTGGAGGGCGTCGTGATGAGCAGTTCTTC